These T cell receptor beta chains were read from a single sample in a study of shared clonotypes between healthy human individuals. Profiling relied on immunoSEQ multiplex PCR, and the TCRdb table lists in-frame clones only, not all of them. The repertoire holds some 1,600,000 clones, roughly 98% seen once, with around 0.45% in the top ten. Sequenced material: naive CD4+ T cells sorted from blood. The receptors here all came from a man aged 25-45 years in good health. The CDR3 runs from the conserved cysteine through the conserved F or W. D genes are given only for firm matches. Expanded clones get a size class; other rows say once, few or many, or leave the size out.

>.|TRBV7-9|once|TRBJ2-7
CASSLMYSYEQYF
TGTGCCAGCAGCTTAATGTACTCCTACGAGCAGTACTTC
>.|TRBV19|.|TRBJ1-5
CASMAGNQPQHF
TGTGCCAGTATGGCAGGAAATCAGCCCCAGCATTTT
>TRBD1|TRBV7-9|once|TRBJ1-5
CASSLAGGTGPLPQHF
TGTGCCAGCAGCTTAGCTGGCGGGACAGGGCCGTTGCCCCAGCATTTT
>TRBD2|TRBV5-4|once|TRBJ2-7
CASSYGLAGTYEQYF
TGTGCCAGCAGCTATGGACTAGCGGGGACCTACGAGCAGTACTTC
>TRBD2|TRBV5-1|.|TRBJ2-2
CASKDPSGRASTGELFF
TGCGCCAGCAAAGACCCTAGCGGGAGGGCCAGCACCGGGGAGCTGTTTTTT
>.|TRBV21-1|.|TRBJ2-3
CASSNDRKGPSTDTQYF
TGTGCCAGCAGCAATGATCGAAAGGGACCAAGCACAGATACGCAGTATTTT
>.|TRBV7-2|.|TRBJ1-1
CASSLPQDEAFF
TGTGCCAGCAGCTTACCTCAGGATGAAGCTTTCTTT
>TRBD2|TRBV18|.|TRBJ2-1
CASSPLSGTGLAFNEQFF
TGTGCCAGCTCACCACTTAGCGGAACGGGACTAGCATTCAATGAGCAGTTCTTC
>.|TRBV10-2|.|TRBJ1-5
CASSIPPRDGLNQPQHF
TGCGCCAGCAGTATCCCCCCCCGGGACGGCCTCAATCAGCCCCAGCATTTT
>.|TRBV10-1|once|TRBJ1-1
CASSESSLTEAFF
TGCGCCAGCAGTGAGTCTTCACTAACTGAAGCTTTCTTT
>TRBD1|TRBV9|.|TRBJ2-7
CASSVGTGAFYEQYF
TGTGCCAGCAGCGTTGGGACAGGGGCTTTCTACGAGCAGTACTTC
>.|TRBV7-8|.|TRBJ2-6
CASSRQGANVLTF
TGTGCCAGCAGCCGACAGGGGGCCAACGTCCTGACTTTC
>.|TRBV9|.|TRBJ2-3
CASSVAGSTDTQYF
TGTGCCAGCAGCGTAGCAGGGTCCACAGATACGCAGTATTTT
>TRBD1|TRBV18|.|TRBJ1-3
CASSPTGSGNTIYF
TGTGCCAGCTCACCGACAGGGTCTGGAAACACCATATATTTT
>.|TRBV4-1|.|TRBJ1-2
CASSPSGGTNYGYTF
TGCGCCAGCAGTCCTAGCGGGGGGACTAACTATGGCTACACCTTC
>.|TRBV27|.|TRBJ1-4
CASNRNEKLFF
TGTGCCAGCAACAGAAATGAAAAACTGTTTTTT
>.|TRBV6-1|.|TRBJ2-5
CASSGRGGRETQYF
TGTGCCAGCAGTGGGAGAGGCGGGCGTGAGACCCAGTACTTC
>.|TRBV10-3|.|TRBJ1-1
CATENPDTEAFF
TGTGCCACGGAGAACCCCGACACTGAAGCTTTCTTT
>TRBD2|TRBV9|.|TRBJ2-2
CAAGRREAGTGELFF
TGTGCCGCGGGCAGGCGGGAGGCCGGGACCGGGGAGCTGTTTTTT
>.|TRBV6-6|.|TRBJ2-7
CASSPISVGQYF
TGTGCCAGCAGCCCTATTTCGGTGGGGCAGTACTTC
>TRBD2|TRBV28|.|TRBJ2-7
CASSSSGGSYEQYF
TGTGCCAGCAGTTCTAGCGGGGGCTCCTACGAGCAGTACTTC
>.|TRBV5-1|.|TRBJ2-7
CASSPRLSGSYEQYF
TGCGCCAGCAGCCCCCGACTCAGCGGGTCCTACGAGCAGTACTTC
>.|TRBV5-4|.|TRBJ2-2
CASSSQGGELFF
TGTGCCAGCAGTTCCCAAGGCGGGGAGCTGTTTTTT
>.|TRBV7-8|once|TRBJ2-1
CASSLQWNPFYNEQFF
TGTGCCAGCAGCTTACAGTGGAATCCCTTTTACAATGAGCAGTTCTTC
>TRBD2|TRBV7-2|.|TRBJ2-1
CASSLGPSGRADEQFF
TGTGCCAGCAGCTTAGGGCCTAGCGGGAGGGCCGATGAGCAGTTCTTC
>.|TRBV9|.|TRBJ2-1
CASSAKGGGVNNDEQFF
TGTGCCAGCAGCGCCAAGGGAGGGGGAGTAAATAATGATGAGCAGTTCTTC
>TRBD1|TRBV14|.|TRBJ2-7
CASSPIGQGASYEQYF
TGTGCCAGCAGTCCAATTGGACAGGGGGCCTCCTACGAGCAGTACTTC
>.|TRBV5-1|.|TRBJ2-7
CASSFGSSYEQYF
TGCGCCAGCAGCTTCGGAAGCTCCTACGAGCAGTACTTC
>.|TRBV11-3|.|TRBJ2-4
CASSLDSYF
TGTGCCAGCAGCTTAGATTCGTACTTC
>.|TRBV19|.|TRBJ2-3
CASSRVLTSTDTQYF
TGTGCCAGTAGTAGAGTACTAACTAGCACAGATACGCAGTATTTT
>.|TRBV9|.|TRBJ1-3
CASSVESGNTIYF
TGTGCCAGCAGCGTAGAATCTGGAAACACCATATATTTT
>.|TRBV30|.|TRBJ2-7
CAWSVGRYEQYF
TGTGCCTGGAGTGTAGGCCGGTACGAGCAGTACTTC
>TRBD1|TRBV7-9|.|TRBJ1-5
CASSFGTGSSNQPQHF
TGTGCCAGCAGCTTCGGGACAGGGTCCAGCAATCAGCCCCAGCATTTT
>TRBD2|TRBV9|.|TRBJ2-1
CASSVRNLAGDNEQFF
TGTGCCAGCAGCGTTAGGAATCTAGCGGGAGACAATGAGCAGTTCTTC
>TRBD1|TRBV28|.|TRBJ1-2
CASSTTGNRGGYTF
TGTGCCAGCAGTACTACAGGAAACAGGGGAGGCTACACCTTC
>.|TRBV11-2|.|TRBJ2-2
CASSLDLGTRTGELFF
TGTGCCAGCAGCTTAGATCTGGGGACCCGCACCGGGGAGCTGTTTTTT
>.|TRBV10-1|.|TRBJ2-1
CASSRKTGNEQFF
TGCGCCAGCAGCCGAAAAACCGGGAATGAGCAGTTCTTC
>TRBD2|TRBV9|.|TRBJ2-7
CASSERTSALGEQYF
TGTGCCAGCAGCGAACGGACTAGCGCCTTAGGGGAGCAGTACTTC
>.|TRBV5-1|.|TRBJ1-1
CASSLRALNTEAFF
TGCGCCAGCAGCTTGCGGGCCCTAAACACTGAAGCTTTCTTT
>TRBD2|TRBV5-1|.|TRBJ2-5
CASSPGGGQETQYF
TGCGCCAGCAGCCCGGGAGGGGGGCAAGAGACCCAGTACTTC
>TRBD2|TRBV5-1|.|TRBJ2-2
CASSSSGTHNTGELFF
TGCGCCAGCAGTTCTAGCGGGACACACAACACCGGGGAGCTGTTTTTT
>TRBD2|TRBV5-6|.|TRBJ2-1
CASSLGPLAGEYNEQFF
TGTGCCAGCAGCTTGGGCCCACTAGCGGGAGAATACAATGAGCAGTTCTTC
>.|TRBV29-1|.|TRBJ2-2
CSVSTERNTGELFF
TGCAGCGTCAGTACCGAACGGAACACCGGGGAGCTGTTTTTT
>.|TRBV18|.|TRBJ1-2
CASSRQISEIGGYGYTF
TGTGCCAGCTCACGCCAGATAAGTGAGATAGGGGGCTATGGCTACACCTTC
>.|TRBV27|once|TRBJ2-2
CASSWLANGELFF
TGTGCCAGCAGTTGGCTAGCAAACGGGGAGCTGTTTTTT
>.|TRBV19|.|TRBJ2-7
CASSMTGRKNEQYF
TGTGCCAGTAGTATGACAGGGAGGAAAAACGAGCAGTACTTC
>.|TRBV6-5|.|TRBJ1-1
CASSYSHRNTEAFF
TGTGCCAGCAGTTACTCACACAGGAACACTGAAGCTTTCTTT
>.|TRBV18|.|TRBJ1-4
CASSPVGPRNEKLFF
TGTGCCAGCTCACCGGTAGGGCCTAGGAATGAAAAACTGTTTTTT